A selection of T cell receptor beta chains follows, all from one sample in a study of OX40 agonist ivuxolimab in advanced cancers. Generated by immunoSEQ multiplex PCR, the TCRdb table keeps only in-frame clones and is missing some. Of tens of thousands of clones in the sample, over 75% were seen once. Sequenced here: CD4+ or CD8+ T cells sorted from blood, sampled in a trial of the OX40 agonist ivuxolimab. These receptors were taken from an adult with an advanced solid tumor such as melanoma, head and neck, liver or kidney cancer. Both conserved end residues are part of each CDR3. A D gene is named only where the DNA matches it firmly. Expanded clones are given a class, and other clones once, few, many or no size at all.

J,V,D,size,CDR3,DNA
TRBJ2-6,TRBV27,-,few,CASTSPRRSGANVLTF,TGTGCCAGCACTTCCCCCCGGCGGTCTGGGGCCAACGTCCTGACTTTC
TRBJ1-2,TRBV6-5,-,-,CASSSSVGEGGYTF,TGTGCCAGCAGTAGTTCGGTAGGAGAGGGGGGCTACACCTTC
TRBJ2-1,TRBV28,-,once,CASSFQYNEQFF,TGTGCCAGCAGTTTTCAATACAATGAGCAGTTCTTC
TRBJ2-1,TRBV27,-,-,CASSLTNYNEQFF,TGTGCCAGCAGTTTAACAAATTACAATGAGCAGTTCTTC
TRBJ2-1,TRBV6-1,TRBD2,once,CASEASGEQFF,TGTGCCAGCGAAGCTAGCGGTGAGCAGTTCTTC
TRBJ2-3,TRBV2,TRBD2,-,CASSHRGSGSTDTQYF,TGTGCCAGCAGCCACCGTGGTAGCGGGAGCACAGATACGCAGTATTTT
TRBJ1-2,TRBV5-1,-,-,CAGSGDGYGYTF,TGCGCCGGCAGCGGGGACGGCTATGGCTACACCTTC
TRBJ1-1,TRBV9,TRBD1,few,CASSVTGGDTEAFF,TGTGCCAGCAGCGTAACAGGGGGTGACACTGAAGCTTTCTTT
TRBJ2-1,TRBV4-2,-,-,CASSQAGSLNEQFF,TGTGCCAGCAGCCAAGCCGGGAGCTTAAATGAGCAGTTCTTC
TRBJ1-5,TRBV9,TRBD1,-,CASTPVPGQGSVSNQPQHF,TGTGCCAGCACTCCGGTACCGGGACAGGGTAGTGTGAGCAATCAGCCCCAGCATTTT
TRBJ1-4,TRBV28,TRBD1,-,CASSYPSRDRALYNEKLFF,TGTGCCAGCAGTTATCCTTCTAGGGACAGGGCGCTATATAATGAAAAACTGTTTTTT
TRBJ1-5,TRBV19,-,-,CASSIYPDLSNQPQHF,TGTGCCAGTAGTATATATCCCGACCTTAGCAATCAGCCCCAGCATTTT
TRBJ1-1,TRBV7-9,-,-,CASSKGDTEAFF,TGTGCCAGCAGTAAGGGGGACACTGAAGCTTTCTTT
TRBJ2-5,TRBV30,TRBD2,-,CAWSEVASGRYETQYF,TGTGCCTGGAGTGAAGTCGCTAGCGGGAGGTACGAGACCCAGTACTTC
TRBJ2-7,TRBV4-1,-,-,CASSQEGSSGKQYF,TGCGCCAGCAGCCAAGAAGGGTCCAGCGGTAAGCAGTACTTC
TRBJ2-1,TRBV7-8,-,-,CASSLRVTAGRLPEQFF,TGTGCCAGCAGCTTAAGGGTAACGGCAGGACGTCTTCCTGAGCAGTTCTTC